Sequencing of this TCR beta chain was carried out in a study of CD8 T cells in Susac syndrome. CD8+ and CD4+ T cells from blood underwent TCR beta sequencing. Stable or active relapsing-remitting multiple sclerosis, untreated and meeting revised McDonald criteria, defined the controls. Negative isolation was used for CD8+ and CD4+ T cells, and FACS enrichment was applied to TEMRA cells. An amount of RNA that ranged from about 0.45 to 1 ug was reverse transcribed with random hexamers. Multiplex PCR with immunoSEQ amplified the TCR beta CDR3 across 54 Vbeta and 13 Jbeta. TCRdb reanalysed the immunoSEQ multiplex PCR reads using MiXCR and keeps one entry per CDR3 protein. The sample holds some 260,000 distinct CDR3 sequences, 80% to 90% seen once. Per the germline V gene, CDR1 is LNHNV and CDR2 is YYDKDF (reference sequence). The CDR3 spans 15 residues. Losses at the gene ends were 5 bases for V and 5 bases for J; bases not matched to a gene: 9.

Sequencing was carried out using CD8+ T cells from PBMCs. The TCR sequence derives from a human donor with multiple sclerosis. The rearrangement joins TRBV15 to TRBJ2-7; 10 nucleotides align to TRBD1. CDR3 loop: CATSLGTGVGNEQYF. CDR3 in DNA: TGTGCCACCAGCCTAGGGACAGGGGTCGGTAACGAGCAGTACTTC.